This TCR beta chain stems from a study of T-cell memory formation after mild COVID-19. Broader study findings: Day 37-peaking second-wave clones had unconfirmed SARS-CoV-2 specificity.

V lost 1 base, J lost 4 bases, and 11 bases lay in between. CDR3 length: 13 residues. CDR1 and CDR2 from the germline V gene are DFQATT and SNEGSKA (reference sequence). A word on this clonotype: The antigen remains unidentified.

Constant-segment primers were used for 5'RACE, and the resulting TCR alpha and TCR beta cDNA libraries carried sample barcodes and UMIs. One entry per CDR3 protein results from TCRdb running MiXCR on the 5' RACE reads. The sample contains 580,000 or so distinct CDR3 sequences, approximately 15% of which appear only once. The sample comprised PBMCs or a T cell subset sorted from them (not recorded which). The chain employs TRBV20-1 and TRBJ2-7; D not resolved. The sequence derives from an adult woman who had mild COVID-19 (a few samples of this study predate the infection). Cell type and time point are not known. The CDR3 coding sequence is TGCAGTGCTAGAGTTGGGGAACCGTACGAGCAGTACTTC. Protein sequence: CSARVGEPYEQYF.